This T cell receptor (beta chain) was observed in a study of TIL therapy for anti-PD-1-resistant metastatic lung cancer. The wider study: Median tumor mutation burden was under 1.9 mutations per megabase. Study-wide points: This highly selected cohort may not generalize to typical lung cancer patients.

Time point of the sample: pre-treatment sample, taken before nivolumab and TIL therapy. On this clone itself: Its target is not known. The junction shows a germline mismatch at one end, possibly a read error.

Sequencing used immunoSEQ v3. Assay used: immunoSEQ multiplex PCR; TCRdb lists only in-frame clones, some missing. The table records over 15,000 clones, approximately 74% of them present only once. The CDR3 sequence is 16 residues long. The germline gives CDR1 SGHTA, CDR2 FQGTGA. This material consisted of blood, taken at baseline. This rearrangement joins TRBV7-3 to TRBJ2-3; TRBD2 aligns across 11 bases. This sequence originates from a person aged 25-80 years with non-small cell lung cancer. The CDR3 nucleotides read TGTGCCAGCAGCCTAACGACTAGCGGGGACACAGATACGCAGTATTTT. This sequence encodes CASSLTTSGDTDTQYF.